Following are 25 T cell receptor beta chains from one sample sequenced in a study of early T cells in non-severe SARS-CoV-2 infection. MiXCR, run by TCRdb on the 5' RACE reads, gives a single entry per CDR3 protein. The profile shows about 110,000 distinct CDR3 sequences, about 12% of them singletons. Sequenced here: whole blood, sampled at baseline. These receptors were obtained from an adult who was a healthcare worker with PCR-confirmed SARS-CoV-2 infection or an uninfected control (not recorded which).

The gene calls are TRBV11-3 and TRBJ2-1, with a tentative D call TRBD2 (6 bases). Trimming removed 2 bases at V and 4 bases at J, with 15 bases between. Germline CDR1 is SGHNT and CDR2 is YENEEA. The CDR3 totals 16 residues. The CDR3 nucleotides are TGTGCCAGCAGCTTACGAGGCGGGACGGGGTACAATGAGCAGTTCTTC. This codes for CASSLRGGTGYNEQFF.

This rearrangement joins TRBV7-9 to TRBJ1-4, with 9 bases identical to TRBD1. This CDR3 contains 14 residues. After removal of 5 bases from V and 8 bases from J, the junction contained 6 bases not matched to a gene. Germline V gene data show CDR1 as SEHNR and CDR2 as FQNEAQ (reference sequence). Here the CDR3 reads CASSITGGREKLFF. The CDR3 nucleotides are TGTGCCAGCAGCATCACAGGGGGCAGGGAAAAACTGTTTTTT.

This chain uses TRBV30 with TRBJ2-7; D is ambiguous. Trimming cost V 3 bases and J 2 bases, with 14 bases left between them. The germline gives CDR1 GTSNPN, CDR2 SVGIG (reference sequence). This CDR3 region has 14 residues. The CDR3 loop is CAWRPITGPYEQYF. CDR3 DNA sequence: TGTGCCTGGAGACCCATTACTGGGCCCTACGAGCAGTACTTC.

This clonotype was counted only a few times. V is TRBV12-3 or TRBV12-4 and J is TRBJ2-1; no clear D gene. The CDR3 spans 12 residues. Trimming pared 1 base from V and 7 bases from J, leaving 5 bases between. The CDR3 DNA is TGTGCCAGCAGTTTAGGTGGGAATGAGCAGTTCTTC. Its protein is CASSLGGNEQFF.

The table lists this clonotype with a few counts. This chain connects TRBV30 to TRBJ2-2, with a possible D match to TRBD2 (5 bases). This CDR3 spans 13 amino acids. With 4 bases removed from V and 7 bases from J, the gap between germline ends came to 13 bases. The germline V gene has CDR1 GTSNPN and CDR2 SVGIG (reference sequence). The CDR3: CAWNPLSDGELFF. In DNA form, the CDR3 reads TGTGCCTGGAACCCCCTTAGCGACGGGGAGCTGTTTTTT.

For the CDR3, the DNA is TGTGCCAGCAGCCTTCTAGTTAATGAAAAACTGTTTTTT. This sequence encodes CASSLLVNEKLFF. The chain uses TRBV14 and TRBJ1-4, with D hard to call. Germline V gives CDR1 SGHDN, CDR2 FVKESK. The CDR3 is made up of 13 amino acids. V lost 4 bases and J 4 bases, leaving 7 bases between the germline ends.

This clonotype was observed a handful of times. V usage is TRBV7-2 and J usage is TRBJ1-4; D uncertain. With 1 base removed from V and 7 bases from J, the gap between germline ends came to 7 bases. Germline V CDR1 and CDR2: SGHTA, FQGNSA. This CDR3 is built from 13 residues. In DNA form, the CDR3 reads TGTGCCAGCAGCTTAGGACTGTTTGAAAAACTGTTTTTT. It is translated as CASSLGLFEKLFF.

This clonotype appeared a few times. CDR3 in DNA: TGTGCCATCAGTCCTGTCGGGGGGTATTACGAGCAGTACTTC. As protein: CAISPVGGYYEQYF. V is TRBV10-3 and J is TRBJ2-7, with TRBD2 matching over 7 bases. V lost 5 bases and J lost 4; bases outside the gene matches: 8. This CDR3 has 14 residues. Germline V gives CDR1 ENHRY, CDR2 SYGVKD.

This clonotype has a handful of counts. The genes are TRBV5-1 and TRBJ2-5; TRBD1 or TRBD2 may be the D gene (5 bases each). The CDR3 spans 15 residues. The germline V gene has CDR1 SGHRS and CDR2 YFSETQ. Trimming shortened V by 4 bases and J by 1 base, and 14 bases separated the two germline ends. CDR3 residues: CASSRTPGTQETQYF. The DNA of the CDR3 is TGCGCCAGCAGCCGGACCCCAGGGACCCAAGAGACCCAGTACTTC. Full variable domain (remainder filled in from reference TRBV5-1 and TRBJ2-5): KAGVTQTPRYLIKTRGQQVTLSCSPISGHRSVSWYQQTPGQGLQFLFEYFSETQRNKGNFPGRFSGRQFSNSRSEMNVSTLELGDSALYLCASSRTPGTQETQYFGPGTRLLVL.

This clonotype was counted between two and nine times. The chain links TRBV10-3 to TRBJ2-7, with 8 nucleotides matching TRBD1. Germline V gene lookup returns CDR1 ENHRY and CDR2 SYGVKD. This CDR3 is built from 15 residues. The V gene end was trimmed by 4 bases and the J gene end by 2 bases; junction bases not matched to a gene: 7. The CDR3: CAISGEDRGTYEQYF. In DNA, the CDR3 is TGTGCCATCAGTGGGGAAGACAGGGGCACCTACGAGCAGTACTTC.

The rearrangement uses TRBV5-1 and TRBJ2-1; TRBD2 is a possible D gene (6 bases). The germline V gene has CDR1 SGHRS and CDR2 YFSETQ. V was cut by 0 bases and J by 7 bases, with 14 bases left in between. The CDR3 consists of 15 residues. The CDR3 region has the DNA TGCGCCAGCAGCTTGGAAGGAGGGTTGCGGAATGAGCAGTTCTTC. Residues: CASSLEGGLRNEQFF. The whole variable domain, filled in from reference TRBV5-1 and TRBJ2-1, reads KAGVTQTPRYLIKTRGQQVTLSCSPISGHRSVSWYQQTPGQGLQFLFEYFSETQRNKGNFPGRFSGRQFSNSRSEMNVSTLELGDSALYLCASSLEGGLRNEQFFGPGTRLTVL.

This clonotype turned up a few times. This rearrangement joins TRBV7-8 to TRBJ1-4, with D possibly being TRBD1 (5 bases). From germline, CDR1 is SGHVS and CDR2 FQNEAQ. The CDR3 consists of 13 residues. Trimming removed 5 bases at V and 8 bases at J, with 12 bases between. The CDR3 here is CASSPWGREKLFF. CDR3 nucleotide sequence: TGTGCCAGCAGCCCCTGGGGCCGAGAAAAACTGTTTTTT. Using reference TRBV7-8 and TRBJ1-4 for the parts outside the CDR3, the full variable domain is GAGVSQSPRYKVAKRGQDVALRCDPISGHVSLFWYQQALGQGPEFLTYFQNEAQLDKSGLPSDRFFAERPEGSVSTLKIQRTQQEDSAVYLCASSPWGREKLFFGSGTQLSVL.

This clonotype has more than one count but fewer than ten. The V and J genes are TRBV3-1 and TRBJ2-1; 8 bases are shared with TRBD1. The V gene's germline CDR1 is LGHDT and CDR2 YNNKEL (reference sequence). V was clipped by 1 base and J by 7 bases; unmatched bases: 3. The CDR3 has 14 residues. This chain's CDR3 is CASSQVTGENEQFF. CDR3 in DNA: TGTGCCAGCAGCCAAGTGACAGGGGAGAATGAGCAGTTCTTC.

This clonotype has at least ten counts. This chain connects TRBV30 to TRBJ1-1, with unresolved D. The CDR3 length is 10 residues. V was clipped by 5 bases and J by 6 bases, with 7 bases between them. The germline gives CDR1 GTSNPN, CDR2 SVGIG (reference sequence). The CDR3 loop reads CAWQTPEAFF. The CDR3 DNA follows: TGTGCCTGGCAGACGCCTGAAGCTTTCTTT.

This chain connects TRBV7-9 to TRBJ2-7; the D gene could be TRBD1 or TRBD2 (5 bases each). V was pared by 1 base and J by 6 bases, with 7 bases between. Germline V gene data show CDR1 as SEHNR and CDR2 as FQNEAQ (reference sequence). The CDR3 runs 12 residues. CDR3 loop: CASSLGGAEQYF. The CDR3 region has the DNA TGTGCCAGCAGCTTAGGAGGGGCCGAGCAGTACTTC.

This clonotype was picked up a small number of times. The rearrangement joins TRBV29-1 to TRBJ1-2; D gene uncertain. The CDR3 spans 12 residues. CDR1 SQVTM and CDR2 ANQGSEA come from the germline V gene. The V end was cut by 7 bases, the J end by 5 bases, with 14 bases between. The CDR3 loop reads CSGWTPRYGYTF. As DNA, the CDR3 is TGCAGCGGATGGACTCCTAGGTATGGCTACACCTTC.

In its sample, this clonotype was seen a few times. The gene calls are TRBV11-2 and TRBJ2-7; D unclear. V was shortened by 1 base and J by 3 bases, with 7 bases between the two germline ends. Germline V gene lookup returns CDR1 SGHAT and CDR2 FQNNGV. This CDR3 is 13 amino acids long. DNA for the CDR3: TGTGCCAGCAGCTTAGGGGGTATCTACGAGCAGTACTTC. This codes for CASSLGGIYEQYF.

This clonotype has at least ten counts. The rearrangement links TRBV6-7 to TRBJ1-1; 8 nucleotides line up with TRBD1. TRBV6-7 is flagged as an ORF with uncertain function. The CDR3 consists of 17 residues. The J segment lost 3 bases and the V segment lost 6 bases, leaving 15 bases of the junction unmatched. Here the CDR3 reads CASSREDRAPGDTEAFF. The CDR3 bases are TGTGCCAGCAGCCGCGAGGACAGGGCACCCGGGGACACTGAAGCTTTCTTT.

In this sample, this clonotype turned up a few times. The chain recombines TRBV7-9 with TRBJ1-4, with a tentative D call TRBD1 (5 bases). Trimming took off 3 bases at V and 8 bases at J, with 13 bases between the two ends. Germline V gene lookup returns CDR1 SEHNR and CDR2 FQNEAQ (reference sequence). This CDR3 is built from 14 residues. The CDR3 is CASSLGQGSEKLFF. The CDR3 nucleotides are TGTGCCAGCAGCTTGGGGCAAGGCTCGGAAAAACTGTTTTTT.

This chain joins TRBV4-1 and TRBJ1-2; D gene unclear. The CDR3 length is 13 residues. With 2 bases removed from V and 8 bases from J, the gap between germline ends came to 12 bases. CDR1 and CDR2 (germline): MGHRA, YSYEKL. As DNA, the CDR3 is TGCGCCAGCAGCCAATACAGCCAGGCCGGCTACACCTTC. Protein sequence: CASSQYSQAGYTF.

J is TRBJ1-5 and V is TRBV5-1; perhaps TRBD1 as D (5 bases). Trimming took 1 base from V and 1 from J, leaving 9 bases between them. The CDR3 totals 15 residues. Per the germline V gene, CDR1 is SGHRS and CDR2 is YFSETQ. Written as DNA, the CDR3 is TGCGCCAGCAGCTTGACCGGGGCCAGCAATCAGCCCCAGCATTTT. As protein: CASSLTGASNQPQHF. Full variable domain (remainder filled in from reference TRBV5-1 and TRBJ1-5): KAGVTQTPRYLIKTRGQQVTLSCSPISGHRSVSWYQQTPGQGLQFLFEYFSETQRNKGNFPGRFSGRQFSNSRSEMNVSTLELGDSALYLCASSLTGASNQPQHFGDGTRLSIL.

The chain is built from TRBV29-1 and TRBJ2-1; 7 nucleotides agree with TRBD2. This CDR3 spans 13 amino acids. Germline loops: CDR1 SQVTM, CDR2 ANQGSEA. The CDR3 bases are TGCGGCGGACGGGAGGTCTCCTACAATGAGCAGTTCTTC. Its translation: CGGREVSYNEQFF.

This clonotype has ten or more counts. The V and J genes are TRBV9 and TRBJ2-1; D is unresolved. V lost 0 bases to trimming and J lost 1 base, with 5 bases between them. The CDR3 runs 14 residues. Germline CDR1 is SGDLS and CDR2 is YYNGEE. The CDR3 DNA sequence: TGTGCCAGCAGCGTAGAACAGTCCTACAATGAGCAGTTCTTC. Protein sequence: CASSVEQSYNEQFF.

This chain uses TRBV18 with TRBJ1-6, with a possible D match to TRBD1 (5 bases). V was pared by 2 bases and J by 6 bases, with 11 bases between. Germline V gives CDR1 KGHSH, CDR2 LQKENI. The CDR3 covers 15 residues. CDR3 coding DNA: TGTGCCAGCTCACCATCGACAAGGGGTAATTCACCCCTCCACTTT. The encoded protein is CASSPSTRGNSPLHF. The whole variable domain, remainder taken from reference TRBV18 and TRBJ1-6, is NAGVMQNPRHLVRRRGQEARLRCSPMKGHSHVYWYRQLPEEGLKFMVYLQKENIIDESGMPKERFSAEFPKEGPSILRIQQVVRGDSAAYFCASSPSTRGNSPLHFGNGTRLTVT.

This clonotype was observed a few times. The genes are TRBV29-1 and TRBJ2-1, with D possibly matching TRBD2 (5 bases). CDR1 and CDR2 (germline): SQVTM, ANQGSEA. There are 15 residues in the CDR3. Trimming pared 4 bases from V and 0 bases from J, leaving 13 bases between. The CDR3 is CSVVRAGGSYNEQFF. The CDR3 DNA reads TGCAGCGTTGTAAGGGCGGGCGGCTCCTACAATGAGCAGTTCTTC.